A selection of T cell receptor beta chains follows, all from one sample in a study of cytomegalovirus exposure and HLA in healthy donors. Profiling relied on immunoSEQ multiplex PCR, and the TCRdb table lists in-frame clones only, not all of them. The repertoire holds 200,000 to 250,000 clones, with about 77% as singletons. The sequencing input was PBMCs. These receptors all stem from a woman between 25 and 40 years old in good health and CMV-seronegative. Both conserved end residues are part of each CDR3. Clone size appears in some rows only: once, few, many, or a class for an expanded clone.

>TRBV9|once|TRBJ1-3
CASSVDVDRGDTIYF
>TRBV28|NA|TRBJ2-6
CASNSYSGANVLTF
>TRBV5-8|NA|TRBJ1-2
CASSLRSTGSYGYTF
>TRBV6-1|NA|TRBJ1-2
CASSEMARGDYGYTF
>TRBV4-2|NA|TRBJ2-3
CASSQDSGGKGDTQYF
>TRBV2|NA|TRBJ2-7
CASSVGQRLGAEQYF
>TRBV28|NA|TRBJ2-7
CASSLRGYEQYF
>TRBV9|NA|TRBJ2-5
CASSVGAGAGETQYF
>TRBV18|NA|TRBJ1-5
CASSQGTDQPQHF
>TRBV10-3|NA|TRBJ1-2
CASRQGFLYGYTF
>TRBV7-6|NA|TRBJ1-5
CASSLEQGSNQPQHF
>TRBV27|NA|TRBJ1-1
CASSTSDREAEAFF
>TRBV11-3|NA|TRBJ2-2
CASSSYRATNTGELFF
>TRBV6-5|NA|TRBJ1-5
CASRRGGNQPQHF
>TRBV11-3|NA|TRBJ2-7
CASSLAREGRYGTYEQYF
>TRBV4-1|many|TRBJ1-3
CASSLLFEGNTIYF
>TRBV6-1|NA|TRBJ1-1
CASSLTGVSAEAFF
>TRBV30|NA|TRBJ1-2
CAWSMAANYGYTF
>TRBV7-9|NA|TRBJ2-1
CASSLGLELAGNNEQFF
>TRBV6-1|NA|TRBJ2-7
CASSIASGGSDEQYF
>TRBV7-8|NA|TRBJ1-4
CASSLGEGRPNEKLFF
>TRBV7-3|NA|TRBJ2-6
CASSPGSFGANVLTF
>TRBV7-3|NA|TRBJ2-1
CASSSTSGREGNEQFF
>TRBV12-5|few|TRBJ1-1
CASAQGRQNTEAFF
>TRBV7-9|NA|TRBJ2-2
CASSSSGGNTGELFF
>TRBV19|NA|TRBJ1-3
CASSANGGIYSGNTIYF
>TRBV2|NA|TRBJ2-7
CASSDPAGGPPSSYEQYF
>TRBV6-1|once|TRBJ2-2
CASSLRGTGELFF
>TRBV11-3|few|TRBJ1-6
CASSGDRANLNSPLHF
>TRBV25-1|NA|TRBJ2-1
CASSELLSGSYNEQFF
>TRBV7-7|NA|TRBJ1-1
CASSPDPGTEAFF
>TRBV21-1|NA|TRBJ1-5
CVSSKARGGSCNQPQHF
>TRBV29-1|NA|TRBJ1-1
CSVFFTGSGTEAFF
>TRBV19|once|TRBJ2-2
CASSIATGGADTGELFF
>TRBV4-2|NA|TRBJ1-1
CASSWETGIRTEAFF
>TRBV5-1|once|TRBJ2-1
CASGNMKGEIYNEQFF
>TRBV14|few|TRBJ2-3
CASSQDAGISTDTQYF
>TRBV7-9|NA|TRBJ2-1
CASSPTSGGYNEQFF
>TRBV7-5|NA|TRBJ2-5
CARSKLGQSGPGETQYF
>TRBV10-3|NA|TRBJ2-1
CAIRGGQGNNEQFF
>TRBV9|NA|TRBJ1-2
CASSVARDRGGYGYTF
>TRBV19|few|TRBJ2-5
CASSISSGGWETQYF